This T cell receptor beta chain was profiled in a study of shared clonotypes between healthy human individuals (dated by TCRdb to about 2020). Context from the whole study: A couple of women and three men aged 18 to 49 years were included in the cohort. Libraries were prepared and TCR repertoires were sequenced by different laboratories using diverse techniques, in order to increase sequencing depth and limit assay-specific biases. To estimate repertoire size and how much clonotype sharing occurs between individuals, the study deeply sequenced the blood TCR repertoires of 5 or 6 healthy adults. For each donor, three plates each were used for CD4 naive and CD4 memory, two plates were used for CD8 naive, and one plate was used for CD8 memory. Per donor, leukapheresis produced somewhere between about 0.94 and 9 billion PBMCs.

CD8 naive samples consisted of CD45RO-negative cells that were positively selected for CCR7, yielding a CD45RA+CCR7+ population without TemRA cells. Donors were healthy HIV-negative adults with no recently reported acute infections or vaccinations. Every donor was a Caucasian adult living in Nashville, Tennessee, USA. Blood was collected by leukapheresis, and PBMCs were isolated by Ficoll-Histopaque density gradient centrifugation and then cryopreserved in liquid nitrogen vapor phase. Purity and quantity of every magnetically sorted T cell population were checked by analytical flow cytometry. Genomic DNA was isolated from every sorted fraction and measured by UV absorbance on a Nanodrop 2000c. Points on this clone: No antigen is known for it. No base qualities exist here, and no much larger clone lies one base off it.

Overall results and qualifications from the work: Compared with non-shared clonotypes, the clonotypes found in all four sorted-subset donors had higher generation probabilities. Because the study included only a small number of donors, the genetic and exposure-history diversity represented was limited. Across a few donors, about 5% of naive CD4, approximately 3.6% of naive CD8, approximately 2.5% of memory CD4, and approximately 0.4% of memory CD8 clonotypes were shared. Based on pairwise subsampling, the degree of clonotype sharing among donors was expected to be affected by sequencing depth. Estimated clonotype richness was generally larger for naive than for memory subsets. Sampling was restricted to blood, and TCR repertoires in tissue are likely to differ from TCR repertoires in blood. Incomplete sequencing was indicated by rarefaction of sorted-subset datasets, despite the large sequencing depth.

Using the deep immunoSEQ assay, TCR CDR3 regions were amplified from genomic DNA by multiplex PCR. Extracted genomic DNA from each cell subset was spread evenly across all wells of several immunoSEQ 96-well plates, with each plate serving as a replicate. For sorted subsets, about 200 ng genomic DNA, equal to 30,000 to 35,000 T cell genomes, was loaded into each replicate PCR. The purified libraries were quantified using a Qubit 3.0 fluorometer, sized with a Bioanalyzer 2100, and then quantified again using the KAPA Library Quantification kit. A separate single-read 150-cycle Illumina NextSeq 550 flow cell was used to sequence each immunoSEQ 96-well plate. Turning to the authors' computational methods: Because the immunoSEQ output included only junctional sequences and no quality scores, the filtering could not be the same as the filtering used for full-length reads. To assign V/J genes and CDR3, sequences were annotated using PyIR, a Python wrapper for IgBLAST v1.9, with IMGT germline references. Reads were removed for weak V/J assignments (E-value above 1e-6), missing CDR3, stop codons, out-of-frame junctions, or ambiguous translated residues. A V3J clonotype was defined by an identical inferred V gene, J gene, and CDR3 amino acid sequence. The percentage overlap between two repertoires was calculated by dividing the number of shared unique clonotypes by the size of the smaller repertoire. Richness of each repertoire was evaluated using RTK rarefaction, the Chao1 estimator, and Recon v2.1 estimates of unobserved clonotypes. Generation probabilities were computed with OLGA for all TCRbeta clonotypes obtained by the gDNA method from several donors. The immuneACCESS repertoire file appears here via TCRdb, limited to in-frame rearrangements. These files lack a portion of the clones; in checked studies, under half of the deficit traces to unresolved V genes, and the cause of the others is not known. V and J calls and clone size are those listed in that table; D and trimming were worked out from the DNA. For this sample the table gives roughly 2.1 million clones, of which 85% to 95% were detected only once. The leading ten clones occupy 1.5% to 2% of the sample.

The receptor was derived from a man aged 18 to 29 in good health. Some clones in this sample may be carry-over from other donors' samples. Specimen: naive CD8+ T cells from PBMCs. The label giving this sample's cell subset or site can be read as: CD45RA+CCR7+.

The nucleotide sequence reads TGTGCCAGCAGTTACTCGTTCTGGGGGGGGCAGTACTTC. This sequence encodes CASSYSFWGGQYF. Recombination linked TRBV6-5 to TRBJ2-7; 7 central bases correspond to TRBD2. Spanning cysteine to phenylalanine, the CDR3 consists of 13 amino acids. CDR3 DNA is the only sequence kept; it has 39 bases, read in frame from the first base. The germline V gene encodes CDR1 MNHEY and CDR2 SVGAGI. Germline trimming: 0 bases from V, 9 bases from J; junction bases outside gene matches: 5.